Following are 30 T cell receptor beta chains from one sample sequenced in a study of blood T cell repertoires in COVID-19. Assay used: immunoSEQ multiplex PCR; TCRdb lists only in-frame clones, some missing. The repertoire holds 130,000 to 150,000 clones, about 87% seen once, with around 6.5% in the top ten. The material sequenced was peripheral blood. Receptors originate from a man aged 80 or over with acute or convalescent COVID-19.

Concerning this clone itself: Other DNA sequences in the sample encode the same CDR3. The CDR3 region is CASSLPMNTEAFF. The CDR3 DNA sequence: TGTGCCAGCAGTCTACCGATGAACACTGAAGCTTTCTTT. The rearrangement links TRBV28 to TRBJ1-1; D unclear. V lost 5 bases, J lost 0 bases, and 7 bases lay in between. Germline V CDR1 and CDR2: MDHEN, SYDVKM. This CDR3 is built from 13 residues.

The J gene is TRBJ2-7, the V gene TRBV23-1, with a weak D call TRBD1 (6 bases). TRBV23-1 qualifies as an ORF whose function is uncertain. Trimming removed 7 bases at V and 3 bases at J, with 13 bases between. CDR3 length: 13 residues. CDR3 amino acids: CASNSRGYYEQYF. The CDR3 DNA follows: TGCGCCAGCAATTCCAGGGGATACTACGAGCAGTACTTC.

The chain uses TRBV29-1 and TRBJ2-5; D is perhaps TRBD1 (6 bases). CDR3 length equals 15 residues. The V end lost 5 bases, the J end lost 5 bases, and 21 bases lay between the germline ends. CDR1 SQVTM and CDR2 ANQGSEA come from the germline V gene. This CDR3 reads CSVSGAAGSGETQYF. CDR3 coding DNA: TGCAGCGTTTCAGGGGCTGCGGGTTCGGGGGAGACCCAGTACTTC.

The chain links TRBV5-1 to TRBJ1-6, with D possibly being TRBD1 (6 bases). V lost 0 bases and J lost 11, with 15 bases in between. CDR1 and CDR2 (germline): SGHRS, YFSETQ. This CDR3 has 15 amino acids. CDR3 amino acids: CASSLGSDSQTPLHF. The CDR3 region has the DNA TGCGCCAGCAGCTTGGGGTCGGACAGTCAGACACCCCTCCACTTT.

This clone showed up just a few times. The rearrangement uses TRBV27 and TRBJ2-3; maybe TRBD2 (6 bases). The ends were cut back, 0 bases at V and 0 bases at J, with 10 bases in the middle. In germline, CDR1 is MNHEY, CDR2 SMNVEV (reference sequence). The CDR3 covers 16 residues. This CDR3 reads CASSLSGLTSTDTQYF. The DNA of the CDR3 is TGTGCCAGCAGTTTATCCGGACTAACTAGCACAGATACGCAGTATTTT.

This rearrangement joins TRBV6-5 to TRBJ1-1; TRBD1 is a possible D gene (5 bases). In germline, CDR1 is MNHEY, CDR2 SVGAGI. The germline V and J ends were trimmed by 7 bases and 3 bases, with 18 bases remaining between them. The CDR3 totals 15 residues. CDR3 nucleotide sequence: TGTGCCAGCATTGGTGCAGGGTTGGGTGACACTGAAGCTTTCTTT. It is translated as CASIGAGLGDTEAFF.

This chain uses TRBV10-3 with TRBJ2-1; 14 bases agree with TRBD2. The CDR3 loop spans 15 amino acids. Germline assignment: CDR1 ENHRY and CDR2 SYGVKD. V lost 5 bases, J lost 8 bases, and 5 bases stayed unmatched. The CDR3 spells CAISRLAGGWDEQFF. As DNA, the CDR3 is TGTGCCATCAGTCGACTAGCGGGAGGGTGGGATGAGCAGTTCTTC.

The rearrangement uses TRBV18 and TRBJ2-1; D uncertain. V was pared by 1 base and J by 5 bases, with 12 bases between. The CDR3 extends over 15 amino acids. Per germline, CDR1 KGHSH and CDR2 LQKENI. CDR3 nucleotides: TGTGCCAGCTCACCACGGCTAGTGACCCACAATGAGCAGTTCTTC. Protein sequence: CASSPRLVTHNEQFF.

In DNA, the CDR3 is TGTGCCAGCTCACCGTACAGGGAAGCCTACTATGGCTACACCTTC. It encodes CASSPYREAYYGYTF. V gene TRBV18 combines with J gene TRBJ1-2; TRBD1 is a possible D gene (6 bases). This CDR3 contains 15 residues. Germline loops: CDR1 KGHSH, CDR2 LQKENI. V shed 3 bases and J shed 3 bases, with 14 bases lying between them.

The V call is TRBV29-1, the J call TRBJ2-3, with 10 bases identical to TRBD1. The CDR3 length is 13 residues. V shed 8 bases and J 5 bases; nucleotides not matched to a gene: 7. CDR1 SQVTM and CDR2 ANQGSEA come from the germline V gene. The CDR3 DNA sequence: TGCAGCATACCGGGACAGGGGATAGATACGCAGTATTTT. Translated, it gives CSIPGQGIDTQYF.

The V call is TRBV5-4, the J call TRBJ2-7; the D is unclear. The V gene lost 0 bases and the J gene lost 0 bases, with 7 bases spanning the gap. The length of the CDR3 is 14 residues. The germline CDR1 and CDR2 sequences are SGHNT and YYREEE (reference sequence). The CDR3 sequence is CASSLAADSYEQYF. In DNA form, the CDR3 reads TGTGCCAGCAGCTTGGCCGCGGACTCCTACGAGCAGTACTTC.

The CDR3 region has the DNA TGTGCCTGCTTCACACCGGGACAGGGGTGGTTTTCTGGCTACACCTTC. Protein sequence: CACFTPGQGWFSGYTF. V and J are TRBV30 and TRBJ1-2; 10 bases line up with TRBD1. The CDR3 length is 16 residues. J lost 7 bases, V lost 6 bases, and 17 bases had no gene match. Per the germline V gene, CDR1 is GTSNPN and CDR2 is SVGIG (reference sequence).

The chain is built from TRBV5-1 and TRBJ1-4; 12 positions agree with TRBD1. Germline V lookup: CDR1 SGHRS, CDR2 YFSETQ. CDR3 size: 16 residues. The J segment lost 5 bases and the V segment lost 4 bases, leaving 6 bases of the junction unmatched. The CDR3 protein is CASSLTGTGGNEKLFF. In DNA form, the CDR3 reads TGCGCCAGCAGCCTTACCGGGACAGGGGGCAATGAAAAACTGTTTTTT.

The rearrangement joins TRBV5-1 to TRBJ2-1; TRBD2 matches at 8 bases. The junction had 7 bases not matched to a gene; V was cut back by 4 bases and J by 7 bases. CDR1 SGHRS and CDR2 YFSETQ come from the germline V gene. The CDR3 has 14 amino acids. The DNA of the CDR3 is TGCGCCAGCAGCCCCCCCCTAGCGGGTAATGAGCAGTTCTTC. It translates to CASSPPLAGNEQFF.

The chain couples TRBV3-1 (or the pseudogene TRBV3-2) to TRBJ1-2; TRBD1 might be the D (5 bases). V dropped 2 bases and J dropped 6 bases, with 10 bases sitting between them. The CDR3 length is 13 residues. The germline V gene encodes CDR1 LGHDT and CDR2 YNNKEL (reference sequence). CDR3 bases: TGTGCCAGCAGCCAATTCCCGGGGGATGGCTACACCTTC. Protein product: CASSQFPGDGYTF.

This sequence joins TRBV5-1 and TRBJ1-3; TRBD1 is a possible D gene (5 bases). V lost 4 bases, J lost 6 bases, and 17 bases lay in between. CDR3 size: 15 residues. Germline values: CDR1 SGHRS, CDR2 YFSETQ. The CDR3 is CASSPGGGIENTIYF. CDR3 DNA: TGCGCCAGCAGCCCCGGGGGGGGGATTGAAAACACCATATATTTT.

The chain uses TRBV7-2 and TRBJ2-7; tentative D call: TRBD2 (5 bases). V lost 5 bases and J lost 4, with 18 bases in between. The CDR3 contains 15 residues. The V gene's germline CDR1 is SGHTA and CDR2 FQGNSA. DNA for the CDR3: TGTGCCAGCAGCCCCGGACTGGGATTGGGTTACGAGCAGTACTTC. Translation gives CASSPGLGLGYEQYF.

The chain couples TRBV19 to TRBJ2-5; 8 bases fit TRBD1. CDR3 size: 14 residues. The junction had 6 bases not matched to a gene; V was cut back by 6 bases and J by 3 bases. The germline V gene encodes CDR1 LNHDA and CDR2 SQIVND (reference sequence). The chain's CDR3 is CASREPGQEETQYF. CDR3 bases: TGTGCCAGTAGAGAACCGGGACAGGAAGAGACCCAGTACTTC.

V is TRBV4-1 and J is TRBJ2-7; 8 nucleotides agree with TRBD2. CDR3 length: 15 amino acids. Trimming at V came to 4 bases and at J to 6 bases, leaving 11 bases not matched to a gene. Per the germline V gene, CDR1 is MGHRA and CDR2 is YSYEKL. CDR3 in DNA: TGCGCCAGCAGCCGGGGGATCGGGAGGGCCAGCGAGCAGTACTTC. Protein sequence: CASSRGIGRASEQYF.

The rearrangement links TRBV19 to TRBJ1-1; D is perhaps TRBD1 (6 bases). V shed 7 bases and J shed 1 base, with 19 bases lying between them. The CDR3 sequence is 16 residues long. Germline assignment: CDR1 LNHDA and CDR2 SQIVND (reference sequence). This CDR3 reads CASTLLSTGWNTEAFF. Written as DNA, the CDR3 is TGTGCCAGTACCCTCTTGAGTACAGGGTGGAACACTGAAGCTTTCTTT.

The genes are TRBV5-4 and TRBJ2-3; no clear D. CDR3 length: 15 residues. Trimming removed 0 bases from V and 4 bases from J, with 12 bases in between. Per the germline V gene, CDR1 is SGHNT and CDR2 is YYREEE (reference sequence). The CDR3 spells CASSLELPGSDTQYF. The CDR3 bases are TGTGCCAGCAGCTTGGAGTTGCCCGGGTCAGATACGCAGTATTTT.

V gene TRBV18 combines with J gene TRBJ2-5; tentative D call: TRBD1 (6 bases). With 3 bases removed from V and 2 bases from J, the gap between germline ends came to 10 bases. The germline V gene encodes CDR1 KGHSH and CDR2 LQKENI. CDR3 length equals 14 residues. CDR3 loop: CASSPRQAQETQYF. CDR3 DNA: TGTGCCAGCTCACCTAGACAGGCTCAAGAGACCCAGTACTTC.

This sequence joins TRBV28 and TRBJ2-1, with 9 bases matching TRBD2. CDR1 is MDHEN, CDR2 SYDVKM, per germline. The ends lost 3 bases at V and 8 bases at J; junction bases unmatched: 11. The CDR3 extends over 16 amino acids. CDR3 sequence (DNA): TGTGCCAGCAGTTTCCCCTCGAGCGGGGGGTTCTATGAGCAGTTCTTC. This translates into CASSFPSSGGFYEQFF.

This clone has ten or more counts. J is TRBJ2-2 and V is TRBV2, with D unclear. V shed 8 bases and J shed 6 bases, with 13 bases lying between them. The CDR3 runs 13 residues. Germline CDR1 SNHLY, CDR2 FYNNEI. CDR3: CASSDWWSGELFF. DNA for the CDR3: TGTGCCAGCTCCGACTGGTGGTCCGGGGAGCTGTTTTTT.

The sample holds one count of this clone. The rearrangement joins TRBV3-1 (or the pseudogene TRBV3-2) to TRBJ1-6, with 9 bases fitting TRBD1. This CDR3 spans 15 amino acids. J gave up 10 bases and V 1 base, and 5 bases lay outside the gene matches. Germline V lookup: CDR1 LGHDT, CDR2 YNNKEL (reference sequence). The CDR3 DNA follows: TGTGCCAGCAGCCAAGTGGGGACAGGGATGTCACCCCTCCACTTT. It translates to CASSQVGTGMSPLHF.

This chain uses TRBV5-1 with TRBJ1-2, with 8 nucleotides matching TRBD1. Trimming cost V 4 bases and J 4 bases; bases outside gene matches: 6. Germline V gene sequence: CDR1 SGHRS, CDR2 YFSETQ. The CDR3 covers 14 residues. The CDR3 coding sequence is TGCGCCAGCAGCACCGGACAGGGAGCCTATGGCTACACCTTC. Translating gives CASSTGQGAYGYTF. The complete variable domain, with remaining parts taken from reference TRBV5-1 and TRBJ1-2, reads KAGVTQTPRYLIKTRGQQVTLSCSPISGHRSVSWYQQTPGQGLQFLFEYFSETQRNKGNFPGRFSGRQFSNSRSEMNVSTLELGDSALYLCASSTGQGAYGYTFGSGTRLTVV.

This clone came up a few times. This chain joins TRBV18 and TRBJ2-7; D gene ambiguous. This CDR3 comprises 14 residues. Trimming stripped 4 bases from V and 1 base from J, with 11 bases between. The germline gives CDR1 KGHSH, CDR2 LQKENI. This chain's CDR3 is CASSRAATSYEQYF. In DNA form, the CDR3 reads TGTGCCAGCTCACGGGCAGCAACATCCTACGAGCAGTACTTC.

The chain joins TRBV10-3 to TRBJ2-1, with D possibly TRBD1 on 6 matching bases. V was shortened by 0 bases and J by 4 bases, with 16 bases between the two germline ends. The germline gives CDR1 ENHRY, CDR2 SYGVKD. CDR3 size: 17 residues. The CDR3 region has the DNA TGTGCCATCAGTGAGTCGATGGGGGCTGCGGAATACAATGAGCAGTTCTTC. It yields the protein CAISESMGAAEYNEQFF.

The chain combines TRBV5-8 with TRBJ2-1, with 7 bases aligning to TRBD2. V trimming: 1 base; J trimming: 8 bases; junction bases outside the gene matches: 3. Germline values: CDR1 SGHTS, CDR2 YDEGEE. CDR3 length equals 13 residues. The CDR3 protein is CASSLRAGDEQFF. The CDR3 DNA sequence: TGTGCCAGCAGCTTGAGGGCGGGGGATGAGCAGTTCTTC.

The rearrangement links TRBV6-4 to TRBJ1-2; D gene uncertain. V was pared by 6 bases and J by 0 bases, with 14 bases between. The CDR3 sequence is 15 residues long. Per the germline V gene, CDR1 is MRHNA and CDR2 is SNTAGT. In DNA, the CDR3 is TGTGCCAGCAGCCCGACGCTCCAGGCTAACTATGGCTACACCTTC. Its protein is CASSPTLQANYGYTF.